The subject of this entry is one TCR beta chain. Clones were sequenced by immunoSEQ multiplex PCR, and TCRdb holds only the in-frame ones, with some missing. The sample holds roughly 120,000 clones, 70% to 90% seen once. These data belong to a study of control samples from healthy donors and cancer patients. Germline CDR1 reads WSHSY; CDR2 reads SAAADI. V shed 3 bases and J shed 3 bases, with 13 bases lying between them. CDR3 length equals 15 residues. The rearrangement links TRBV10-2 to TRBJ2-3, with a weak D call TRBD2 (7 bases). Input material: blood. The clonotype was recovered from a man aged 50 to 60 in good health. The CDR3 region has the DNA TGCGCCAGCAGTGATAGGGGGGGCCCGACAGATACGCAGTATTTT. It encodes CASSDRGGPTDTQYF.